This is a list of T cell receptor beta chains from one sample in a study of cytomegalovirus exposure and HLA in healthy donors. Some clones are missing from TCRdb's copy, which holds only in-frame ones; the method was immunoSEQ multiplex PCR. Of some 70,000 clones in the sample, about four fifths are singletons; the top ten hold 2.4%. The sample taken for sequencing was PBMCs. The receptor set was obtained from a woman between 50 and 59 years old in good health and CMV-seronegative. CDR3s include the opening cysteine and the closing phenylalanine or tryptophan. Size is omitted from some rows. Given values are once, few, many or a class for expanded clones.

v_gene	len	abundance	j_gene	CDR3aa
TRBV6-6	15	.	TRBJ1-4	CASSPGTGVNEKLFF
TRBV25-1	15	.	TRBJ2-5	CASSELGLPRETQYF
TRBV27	15	.	TRBJ2-1	CASSFGLAGATEQFF
TRBV4-1	15	.	TRBJ2-5	CASSQDGLEQETQYF
TRBV4-1	14	.	TRBJ2-1	CASSPEQRYNEQFF
TRBV19	15	.	TRBJ1-1	CASSISGGGNTEAFF
TRBV5-6	13	.	TRBJ2-7	CASSQGGSYEQYF
TRBV7-3	19	once	TRBJ2-3	CASSLMSLSGGRGPDTQYF
TRBV29-1	16	.	TRBJ2-3	CSVEGRGGAVADTQYF
TRBV7-2	17	.	TRBJ1-2	CASSYPGGGRVSYGYTF
TRBV28	15	few	.	CASSLRGPLRLEQYF
TRBV5-1	18	.	TRBJ1-2	CASSSPPGQGLANYGYTF
TRBV5-4	14	once	TRBJ2-2	CASSLDYRIGELFF
TRBV11-2	12	.	TRBJ2-3	CASSEGGDTQYF
TRBV10-1	18	.	TRBJ1-5	CASTSPGQGLYSNQPQHF
TRBV10-3	16	.	TRBJ2-2	CAITEGRGQNTGELFF
TRBV5-6	14	.	TRBJ1-1	CASSLGGGNTEAFF
TRBV18	14	once	TRBJ2-5	CASSPPNRGETQYF
TRBV11-2	18	.	TRBJ2-5	CASSLVWTGGLYQETQYF
TRBV4-2	18	.	TRBJ1-3	CASSQVGSGSLSGNTIYF
TRBV5-6	15	.	TRBJ1-2	CASSLGLRGDYGYTF
TRBV4-1	15	.	TRBJ2-5	CASSSMRYDQETQYF
TRBV7-9	14	.	TRBJ1-1	CASSYTGRNTEAFF
TRBV4-1	13	.	.	CASSQPTGDEQYF
TRBV5-4	13	few	TRBJ2-1	CASSEGGRNEQFF
TRBV9	15	.	TRBJ2-7	CASSLTGLPSYEQYF
TRBV30	15	.	TRBJ2-3	CAWSVLGGLGDTQYF
TRBV18	16	.	TRBJ2-6	CASSRTESSGANVLTF
TRBV27	15	.	TRBJ2-5	CASSRTGNDGETQYF